Listed below are T cell receptor beta chains from one sample, sequenced in a study of T cells after posttransplantation cyclophosphamide. The data were produced by immunoSEQ multiplex PCR, yet TCRdb's version contains in-frame clones alone and is incomplete. The table lists more than 6,500 clones, 92% of them singletons. The source material was PBMCs, sampled less than 1,500 days after allogeneic stem cell transplant with posttransplant cyclophosphamide. The receptors here all came from a female patient in her fifties who received an allogeneic stem cell transplant from a related donor, was CMV-positive, and had no GVHD. Some T cells may be transferred from the graft donor. CDR3s include the opening cysteine and the closing phenylalanine or tryptophan. Fields, in order: D gene, clone size, V gene, J gene, CDR3 DNA, CDR3 protein. The D gene is left open where the match is weak. Clone size is not always given. Where it is, it says once, few, many or a class for expanded clones.

D: TRBD1; size: .; V: TRBV5-1; J: TRBJ2-3; DNA: TGCGCCAGCAGCGTTGACAGGGCTAGAGATACGCAGTATTTT; CDR3: CASSVDRARDTQYF
D: TRBD2; size: few; V: TRBV19; J: TRBJ2-1; DNA: TGTGCCAGTATCCCGATCGGGGGGGATCCTTACAATGAGCAGTTCTTC; CDR3: CASIPIGGDPYNEQFF
D: TRBD1; size: .; V: TRBV28; J: TRBJ2-7; DNA: TGTGCCAGCAGTCCGCTGGGGACAGACTTAACCTACGAGCAGTACTTC; CDR3: CASSPLGTDLTYEQYF
D: .; size: .; V: TRBV5-1; J: TRBJ2-1; DNA: TGCGCCAGCGGGGAGAGATGGGGGCTGTCCAATGAGCAGTTCTTC; CDR3: CASGERWGLSNEQFF
D: TRBD2; size: .; V: TRBV2; J: TRBJ2-1; DNA: TGTGCCAACTCGGGGCGGGAGTTCGGAAGGGATGAGCAGTTCTTC; CDR3: CANSGREFGRDEQFF
D: .; size: .; V: TRBV5-1; J: TRBJ2-3; DNA: TGCGCCAGCAGCTTATGGGCCAGGGCTACAGATACGCAGTATTTT; CDR3: CASSLWARATDTQYF
D: TRBD1; size: once; V: TRBV18; J: TRBJ1-1; DNA: TGTGCCAGCTCGGGACAGGGGCACACTGAAGCTTTCTTT; CDR3: CASSGQGHTEAFF
D: TRBD2; size: .; V: TRBV6-1; J: TRBJ2-7; DNA: TGTGCCAGCAATAGCCTAGCGGGAGTCTACGAGCAGTACTTC; CDR3: CASNSLAGVYEQYF
D: TRBD2; size: .; V: TRBV7-2; J: TRBJ2-2; DNA: TGTGCCAGCAGACTAGCGTGGCTAGCGGGAGGGCCCTGGACCGGGGAGCTGTTTTTT; CDR3: CASRLAWLAGGPWTGELFF
D: .; size: .; V: TRBV13; J: TRBJ1-2; DNA: TGTGCCAGCAGCTACGTCGACAGGCCTCACTCCTATGGCTACACCTTC; CDR3: CASSYVDRPHSYGYTF
D: .; size: .; V: TRBV2; J: TRBJ1-1; DNA: TGTGCCAGCAGTGAGGGGCTAGGGGACACTGAAGCTTTCTTT; CDR3: CASSEGLGDTEAFF
D: TRBD2; size: .; V: TRBV19; J: TRBJ2-1; DNA: TGTGCCAGTAGTATAGAAGGCACTAGCGGGATAGACAATGAGCAGTTCTTC; CDR3: CASSIEGTSGIDNEQFF
D: TRBD2; size: .; V: TRBV5-4; J: TRBJ2-2; DNA: TGTGCCAGCAGCTTGGGGGTGACACGGGGGGCCGGGGAGCTGTTTTTT; CDR3: CASSLGVTRGAGELFF
D: .; size: .; V: TRBV2; J: TRBJ1-1; DNA: TGTGCCAGCACGACAGACACTGAAGCTTTCTTT; CDR3: CASTTDTEAFF
D: .; size: .; V: TRBV19; J: TRBJ2-3; DNA: TGTGCCAGTACCGTAGGAGGAACCGTACCTCCAGATACGCAGTATTTT; CDR3: CASTVGGTVPPDTQYF
D: .; size: .; V: TRBV5-1; J: TRBJ2-1; DNA: TGCGCCAGCAGCTGGACGGGTCCTGGGGGGTCCGATGAGCAGTTCTTC; CDR3: CASSWTGPGGSDEQFF
D: .; size: .; V: TRBV15; J: TRBJ1-4; DNA: TGTGCCACCAGCAGAGACAGGGGTAGATGGGAACTGTTTTTT; CDR3: CATSRDRGRWELFF
D: .; size: .; V: TRBV2; J: TRBJ2-1; DNA: TGTGCCAGCACACCGAGGACTCAGACGAATGAGCAGTTCTTC; CDR3: CASTPRTQTNEQFF
D: .; size: .; V: TRBV19; J: TRBJ1-1; DNA: TGTGCCAGTAGTATTGGAGCCGGCACTGAAGCTTTCTTT; CDR3: CASSIGAGTEAFF
D: .; size: .; V: TRBV2; J: TRBJ2-5; DNA: TGTGCCAGCAGCCCGGCGGTTGGGACCCAGTACTTC; CDR3: CASSPAVGTQYF
D: .; size: .; V: TRBV29-1; J: TRBJ1-4; DNA: TGCAGCGTACTCAAAACAGGGACAACTAATGAAAAACTGTTTTTT; CDR3: CSVLKTGTTNEKLFF
D: TRBD1; size: .; V: TRBV6-7; J: TRBJ2-2; DNA: TGTGCCAGCAGTCCCAGACAGGGGCCGAACACCGGGGAGCTGTTTTTT; CDR3: CASSPRQGPNTGELFF
D: .; size: .; V: TRBV6-5; J: TRBJ2-3; DNA: TGTGCCAGCAGTTACTCTGTCCCCTTATCGGCGCAGTATTTT; CDR3: CASSYSVPLSAQYF
D: TRBD1; size: .; V: TRBV11-2; J: TRBJ1-1; DNA: TGTGCCAGCAGCCCGGGTGGGACAGCACAGGAAGCTTTCTTT; CDR3: CASSPGGTAQEAFF
D: .; size: .; V: TRBV28; J: TRBJ2-7; DNA: TGTGCCAGCAGTTTACTCTATAGAACAGAATCCTACGAGCAGTACTTC; CDR3: CASSLLYRTESYEQYF
D: TRBD1; size: once; V: TRBV6-1; J: TRBJ2-7; DNA: TGTGCCAGCACGGCCAGGGACAGAGCCTACGAGCAGTACTTC; CDR3: CASTARDRAYEQYF
D: TRBD1; size: .; V: TRBV29-1; J: TRBJ2-3; DNA: TGCAGCGTTTCCGGGACAGTGACAGATACGCAGTATTTT; CDR3: CSVSGTVTDTQYF
D: .; size: .; V: TRBV18; J: TRBJ2-7; DNA: TGTGCCAGCTCACCGGGGAGCCGAATCTACGAGCAGTACTTC; CDR3: CASSPGSRIYEQYF
D: TRBD1; size: .; V: TRBV4-1; J: TRBJ1-1; DNA: TGCGCCAGCAGCCAAGATCGGGACAGGGCCAACACTGAAGCTTTCTTT; CDR3: CASSQDRDRANTEAFF
D: TRBD2; size: .; V: TRBV30; J: TRBJ2-1; DNA: TGTGCCTGGATGAGCGGGAGGTCATACAATGAGCAGTTCTTC; CDR3: CAWMSGRSYNEQFF
D: .; size: .; V: TRBV19; J: TRBJ2-1; DNA: TGTGCCAGTAGCCGTCAAAACGGGGCCTACAATGAGCAGTTCTTC; CDR3: CASSRQNGAYNEQFF
D: .; size: once; V: TRBV28; J: TRBJ1-1; DNA: TGTGCCAGCAGATGGGGCATGAACACTGAAGCTTTCTTT; CDR3: CASRWGMNTEAFF
D: .; size: .; V: TRBV10-3; J: TRBJ1-1; DNA: TGTGCCATCAGCCAACAGGGTGGAGACACTGAAGCTTTCTTT; CDR3: CAISQQGGDTEAFF
D: TRBD2; size: .; V: TRBV7-3; J: TRBJ2-3; DNA: TGTGCCAGCAGCCAAGATTCTAGCGGGTGGGATACGCAGTATTTT; CDR3: CASSQDSSGWDTQYF
D: .; size: .; V: TRBV14; J: TRBJ1-2; DNA: TGTGCCAGCAGCCAATATTCAGGTTCTCTCTATGGCTACACCTTC; CDR3: CASSQYSGSLYGYTF
D: .; size: .; V: TRBV11-2; J: TRBJ2-1; DNA: TGTGCCAGCAGCTCACTAGTCAATGAGCAGTTCTTC; CDR3: CASSSLVNEQFF
D: TRBD1; size: .; V: TRBV19; J: TRBJ2-2; DNA: TGTGCCAGTAGTCCCTCGTCGACAGGGGGCCCCGGGGAGCTGTTTTTT; CDR3: CASSPSSTGGPGELFF
D: .; size: .; V: TRBV10-3; J: TRBJ2-1; DNA: TGTGCCATCAGTGTCCCTGGGAGCTCCTACAATGAGCAGTTCTTC; CDR3: CAISVPGSSYNEQFF
D: .; size: .; V: TRBV19; J: TRBJ2-1; DNA: TGTGCCAGTAGCCCGGGACTGATTGAGCAGTTCTTC; CDR3: CASSPGLIEQFF
D: .; size: once; V: TRBV25-1; J: TRBJ2-3; DNA: TGTGCCAGCAGTGATTTCAGGGGCTTAGCCTCAGATACGCAGTATTTT; CDR3: CASSDFRGLASDTQYF
D: .; size: few; V: TRBV7-9; J: TRBJ1-1; DNA: TGTGCCAGCAGTTTGAGCACTGAAGCTTTCTTT; CDR3: CASSLSTEAFF
D: .; size: .; V: TRBV27; J: TRBJ1-1; DNA: TGTGCCAGCAGTCGTCCAGGGATCACTGAAGCTTTCTTT; CDR3: CASSRPGITEAFF
D: TRBD2; size: .; V: TRBV19; J: TRBJ2-5; DNA: TGTGCCAGCGGACTAGTGGGGACAGAGACCCAGTACTTC; CDR3: CASGLVGTETQYF
D: TRBD1; size: .; V: TRBV7-2; J: TRBJ2-1; DNA: TGTGCCAGCAGAAAGACCGGGACAGATTACAATGAGCAGTTCTTC; CDR3: CASRKTGTDYNEQFF
D: .; size: .; V: TRBV5-5; J: TRBJ2-3; DNA: TGTGCCAGCAGGTCGGAGAGCACAGATACGCAGTATTTT; CDR3: CASRSESTDTQYF
D: .; size: .; V: TRBV19; J: TRBJ2-1; DNA: TGTGCCAGTAGTATAATGGGGGGGCTTGGGAATGAGCAGTTCTTC; CDR3: CASSIMGGLGNEQFF
D: TRBD2; size: once; V: TRBV5-1; J: TRBJ2-1; DNA: TGCGCCAGCACCCAAGGACTAGCGGGTGCGAATGAGCAGTTCTTC; CDR3: CASTQGLAGANEQFF
D: TRBD1; size: .; V: TRBV5-1; J: TRBJ1-1; DNA: TGCGCCAGCAGCTCCGACAGGGTTGGGGACACTGAAGCTTTCTTT; CDR3: CASSSDRVGDTEAFF
D: TRBD1; size: .; V: TRBV13; J: TRBJ1-2; DNA: TGTGCCAGCAGCCTGGACAGGTACTCCTATGGCTACACCTTC; CDR3: CASSLDRYSYGYTF
D: .; size: .; V: TRBV4-1; J: TRBJ2-5; DNA: TGCGCCAGCAGCCAAGATTGGAGCTACCAAGAGACCCAGTACTTC; CDR3: CASSQDWSYQETQYF
D: .; size: .; V: TRBV5-1; J: TRBJ2-5; DNA: TGCGCCAGCAGCTCGTCTGATGGGGCCGGTGAGACCCAGTACTTC; CDR3: CASSSSDGAGETQYF
D: .; size: .; V: TRBV18; J: TRBJ1-1; DNA: TGTGCCAGCTCACCAGGGGGGGGCAGTGAGGCTCTCTTT; CDR3: CASSPGGGSEALF
D: .; size: .; V: TRBV18; J: TRBJ1-1; DNA: TGTGCCAGCTCACCCGGGGAGGGTACTGAAGCTTTCTTT; CDR3: CASSPGEGTEAFF
D: TRBD1; size: .; V: TRBV7-2; J: TRBJ2-7; DNA: TGTGCCAGCAGCTCCTACCGGACAGGGTTGGGGGCCTACGAGCAGTACTTC; CDR3: CASSSYRTGLGAYEQYF
D: .; size: .; V: TRBV19; J: TRBJ2-7; DNA: TGTGCCAGTAGCTGGGCCAGGGGAATCTACGAGCAGTACTTC; CDR3: CASSWARGIYEQYF